Shown below are 12 T cell receptor beta chains from a single sample sequenced in a study of T cell responses to AZD1222 COVID-19 vaccine. Method: immunoSEQ multiplex PCR; TCRdb's copy keeps in-frame clones and lacks some. The sample carries 110,000 to 150,000 clones, more than 80% recorded once. The sequenced sample was peripheral blood, obtained on day 0 of AZD1222 vaccination. These receptor sequences come from an adult in good health.

V usage is TRBV7-3 and J usage is TRBJ2-3; D is unresolved. Germline-derived CDR1 and CDR2 are SGHTA and FQGTGA. V lost 5 bases to trimming and J lost 3 bases, with 9 bases between them. The CDR3 is made up of 13 amino acids. The CDR3 sequence is CASSAEATDTQYF. CDR3 in DNA: TGTGCCAGCAGCGCTGAGGCGACAGATACGCAGTATTTT.

The chain has TRBV19 and TRBJ2-2; D remains unclear. Germline CDR1 LNHDA, CDR2 SQIVND (reference sequence). CDR3 length equals 16 residues. The V gene lost 7 bases and the J gene lost 0 bases, with 15 bases spanning the gap. CDR3 region: CASNSRFDANTGELFF. The CDR3 coding sequence is TGTGCCAGTAACTCCCGGTTTGACGCGAACACCGGGGAGCTGTTTTTT.

This chain's CDR3 is CASSVGGWMGEGGETQYF. The CDR3 DNA reads as TGTGCCAGCAGCGTAGGAGGATGGATGGGGGAGGGAGGCGAGACCCAGTACTTC. The chain is built from TRBV9 and TRBJ2-5; 7 nucleotides line up with TRBD2. The CDR3 covers 18 residues. V dropped 0 bases and J dropped 5; count of bases not matched to a gene: 16. Germline V gene data show CDR1 as SGDLS and CDR2 as YYNGEE.

The chain joins TRBV14 to TRBJ1-1; TRBD1 matches 7 bases. After removal of 4 bases from V and 6 bases from J, the junction contained 8 bases not matched to a gene. The CDR3 has 14 residues. The germline gives CDR1 SGHDN, CDR2 FVKESK. CDR3 amino acids: CASSRLRQGAEAFF. CDR3 bases: TGTGCCAGCAGCCGCCTGAGGCAGGGGGCTGAAGCTTTCTTT.

V is TRBV4-1 and J is TRBJ1-5, with 11 bases identical to TRBD1. CDR1 and CDR2 from the germline V gene are MGHRA and YSYEKL. The CDR3 is made up of 16 amino acids. After removal of 3 bases from V and 4 bases from J, the junction contained 5 bases not matched to a gene. The CDR3 DNA is TGCGCCAGCAGCCAGGGGGACAGGGGGGGGAATCAGCCCCAGCATTTT. It translates to CASSQGDRGGNQPQHF.

The genes are TRBV5-1 and TRBJ2-3; D is possibly TRBD1 (5 bases). The V and J ends lost 7 bases and 0 bases respectively, with 21 bases between them. CDR1 and CDR2 from the germline V gene are SGHRS and YFSETQ. This CDR3 is 17 amino acids long. The chain's CDR3 is CASAKGLVKTSTDTQYF. The CDR3 region has the DNA TGCGCCAGCGCGAAGGGGTTAGTTAAGACTAGCACAGATACGCAGTATTTT.

This clone was counted a single time. This chain connects TRBV19 to TRBJ2-7; TRBD1 is a possible D gene (7 bases). CDR3 length: 14 residues. Per germline, CDR1 LNHDA and CDR2 SQIVND (reference sequence). The germline V and J ends were trimmed by 4 bases and 2 bases, with 12 bases remaining between them. The CDR3 here is CASSRGDSTYEQYF. In DNA, the CDR3 is TGTGCCAGTAGTAGGGGGGACAGTACCTACGAGCAGTACTTC.

The chain employs TRBV6-5 and TRBJ2-7; D call uncertain. V was trimmed by 0 bases and J by 6 bases, leaving 12 bases between them. This CDR3 spans 14 amino acids. In germline, CDR1 is MNHEY, CDR2 SVGAGI. The CDR3 reads CASSYSKKNPEQYF. CDR3 nucleotides: TGTGCCAGCAGTTACTCGAAAAAGAATCCCGAGCAGTACTTC.

This clone was seen just once. This chain connects TRBV4-1 to TRBJ2-1, with TRBD2 as a possible D gene (5 bases). Trimming stripped 4 bases from V and 6 bases from J, with 16 bases between. Germline CDR1 and CDR2: MGHRA and YSYEKL. The CDR3 length is 15 residues. The CDR3 loop is CASSPGREIPNEQFF. Here the CDR3 DNA reads TGCGCCAGCAGCCCCGGAAGGGAGATTCCCAATGAGCAGTTCTTC.

The chain carries TRBV9 and TRBJ2-2, with 7 nucleotides matching TRBD2. Germline values: CDR1 SGDLS, CDR2 YYNGEE. The CDR3 contains 15 residues. J gave up 0 bases and V 3 bases, and 2 bases lay outside the gene matches. CDR3 sequence reads: CASSAGGSNTGELFF. In nucleotides, the CDR3 is TGTGCCAGCAGCGCCGGGGGGTCGAACACCGGGGAGCTGTTTTTT.

This clone was seen more than once but under ten times. The genes are TRBV5-6 and TRBJ2-5; 12 nucleotides align to TRBD1. The V gene's germline CDR1 is SGHDT and CDR2 YYEEEE. V lost 3 bases, J lost 4 bases, and 7 bases stayed unmatched. The CDR3 is made up of 16 amino acids. The CDR3 sequence: CASSWKGTGGVETQYF. The DNA of the CDR3 is TGTGCCAGCAGCTGGAAAGGGACAGGGGGCGTAGAGACCCAGTACTTC.

V and J are TRBV12-2 and TRBJ2-1; TRBD2 is taken as the D call from the table, unchecked against the DNA. TRBV12-2 counts as a pseudogene. The CDR3 runs 15 residues. In DNA form, the CDR3 reads TGTGCAAGTGGGCTAGCGGGAGGACCCTACAATGAGCAGTTCTTC. Translation gives CASGLAGGPYNEQFF.